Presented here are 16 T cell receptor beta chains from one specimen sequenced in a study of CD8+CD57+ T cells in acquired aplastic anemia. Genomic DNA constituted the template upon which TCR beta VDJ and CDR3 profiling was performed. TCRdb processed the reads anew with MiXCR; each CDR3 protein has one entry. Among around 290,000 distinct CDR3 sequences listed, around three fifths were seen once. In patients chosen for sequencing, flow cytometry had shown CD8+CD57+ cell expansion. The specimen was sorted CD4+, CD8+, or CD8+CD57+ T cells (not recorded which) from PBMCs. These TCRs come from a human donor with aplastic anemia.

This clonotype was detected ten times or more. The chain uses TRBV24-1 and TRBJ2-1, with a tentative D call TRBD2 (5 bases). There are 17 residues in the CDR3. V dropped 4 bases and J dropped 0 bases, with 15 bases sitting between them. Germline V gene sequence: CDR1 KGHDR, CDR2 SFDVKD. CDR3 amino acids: CATSDNGLGSSYNEQFF. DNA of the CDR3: TGTGCCACCAGTGACAATGGTTTGGGGAGCTCCTACAATGAGCAGTTCTTC.

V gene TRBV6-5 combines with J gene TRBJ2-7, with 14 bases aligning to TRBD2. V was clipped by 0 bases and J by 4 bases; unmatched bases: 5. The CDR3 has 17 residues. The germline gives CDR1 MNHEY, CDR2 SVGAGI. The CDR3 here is CASSYSTSGRAGYEQYF. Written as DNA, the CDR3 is TGTGCCAGCAGTTACTCGACTAGCGGGAGGGCTGGGTACGAGCAGTACTTC.

The CDR3 DNA reads as TGTGCCAGCAGAATCGGGACAGGGGCGACGGCTTTCTTT. It is translated as CASRIGTGATAFF. This rearrangement joins TRBV7-2 to TRBJ1-1, with 10 bases fitting TRBD1. Unmatched junction bases numbered 9, after V lost 6 bases and J lost 11 bases. The CDR3 spans 13 residues. Germline assignment: CDR1 SGHTA and CDR2 FQGNSA.

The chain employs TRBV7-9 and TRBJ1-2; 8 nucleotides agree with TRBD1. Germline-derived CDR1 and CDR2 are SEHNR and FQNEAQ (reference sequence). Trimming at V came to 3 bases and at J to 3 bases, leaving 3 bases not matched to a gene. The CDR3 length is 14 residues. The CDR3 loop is CASSFSTGDYGYTF. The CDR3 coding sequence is TGTGCCAGCAGCTTTTCGACAGGGGACTATGGCTACACCTTC.

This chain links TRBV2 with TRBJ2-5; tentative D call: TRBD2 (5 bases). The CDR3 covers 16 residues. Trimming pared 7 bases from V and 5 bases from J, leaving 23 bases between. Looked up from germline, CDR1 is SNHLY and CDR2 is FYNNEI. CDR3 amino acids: CASTRTPNSGGETQYF. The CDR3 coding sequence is TGTGCCAGCACTCGGACCCCAAACAGCGGTGGGGAGACCCAGTACTTC.

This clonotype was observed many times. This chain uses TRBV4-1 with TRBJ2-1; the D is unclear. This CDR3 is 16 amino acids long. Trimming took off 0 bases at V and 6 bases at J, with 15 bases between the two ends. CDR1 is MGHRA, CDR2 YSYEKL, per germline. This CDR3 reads CASSQEGRVGLNEQFF. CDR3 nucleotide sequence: TGCGCCAGCAGCCAAGAGGGCCGGGTGGGCCTCAATGAGCAGTTCTTC.

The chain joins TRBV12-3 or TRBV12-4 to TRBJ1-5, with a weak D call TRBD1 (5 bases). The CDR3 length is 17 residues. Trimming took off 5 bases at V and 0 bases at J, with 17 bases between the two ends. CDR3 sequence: CASSPSKQAYSNQPQHF. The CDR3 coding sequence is TGTGCCAGCAGTCCATCAAAACAGGCGTATAGCAATCAGCCCCAGCATTTT.

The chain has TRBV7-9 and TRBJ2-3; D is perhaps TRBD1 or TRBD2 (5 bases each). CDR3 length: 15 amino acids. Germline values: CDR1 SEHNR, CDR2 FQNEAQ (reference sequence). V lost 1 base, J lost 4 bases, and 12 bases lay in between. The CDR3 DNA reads TGTGCCAGCAGCTTAGTGGCCAGAGGGGCAGATACGCAGTATTTT. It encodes CASSLVARGADTQYF.

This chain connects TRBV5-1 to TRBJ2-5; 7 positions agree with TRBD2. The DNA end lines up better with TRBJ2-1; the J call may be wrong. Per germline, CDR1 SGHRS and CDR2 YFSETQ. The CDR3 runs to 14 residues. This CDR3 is CASSVRLGGDEQFF. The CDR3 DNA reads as TGCGCCAGCAGCGTCCGTCTGGGGGGGGATGAGCAGTTCTTC.

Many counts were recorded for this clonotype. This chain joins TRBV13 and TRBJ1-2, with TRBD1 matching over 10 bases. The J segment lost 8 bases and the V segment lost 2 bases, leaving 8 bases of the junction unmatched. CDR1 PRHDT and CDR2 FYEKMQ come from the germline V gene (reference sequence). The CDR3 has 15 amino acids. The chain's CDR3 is CASSLYGDRGGGYTF. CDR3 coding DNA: TGTGCCAGCAGCTTATATGGGGACAGGGGTGGGGGCTACACCTTC.

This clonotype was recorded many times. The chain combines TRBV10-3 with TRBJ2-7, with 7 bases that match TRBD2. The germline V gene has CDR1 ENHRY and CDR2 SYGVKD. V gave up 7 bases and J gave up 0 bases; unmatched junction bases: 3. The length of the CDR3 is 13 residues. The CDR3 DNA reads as TGTGCCATCACCGGGGGGAGCTCCTACGAGCAGTACTTC. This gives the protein CAITGGSSYEQYF.

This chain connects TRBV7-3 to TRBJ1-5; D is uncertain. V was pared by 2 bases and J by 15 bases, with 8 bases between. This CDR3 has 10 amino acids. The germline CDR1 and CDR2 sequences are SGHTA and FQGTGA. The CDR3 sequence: CASSLSPRHF. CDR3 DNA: TGTGCCAGCAGCTTATCGCCGAGGCATTTT. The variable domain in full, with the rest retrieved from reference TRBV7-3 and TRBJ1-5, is GAGVSQTPSNKVTEKGKYVELRCDPISGHTALYWYRQSLGQGPEFLIYFQGTGAADDSGLPNDRFFAVRPEGSVSTLKIQRTERGDSAVYLCASSLSPRHFGDGTRLSIL.

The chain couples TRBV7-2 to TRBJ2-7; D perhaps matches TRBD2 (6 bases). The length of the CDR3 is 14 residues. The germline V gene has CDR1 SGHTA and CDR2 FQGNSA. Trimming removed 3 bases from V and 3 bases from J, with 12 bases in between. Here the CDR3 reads CASSFFSGLYEQYF. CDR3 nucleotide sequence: TGTGCCAGCAGCTTTTTTAGCGGCCTCTACGAGCAGTACTTC. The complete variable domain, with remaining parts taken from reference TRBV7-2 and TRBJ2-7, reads GAGVSQSPSNKVTEKGKDVELRCDPISGHTALYWYRQSLGQGLEFLIYFQGNSAPDKSGLPSDRFSAERTGGSVSTLTIQRTQQEDSAVYLCASSFFSGLYEQYFGPGTRLTVT.

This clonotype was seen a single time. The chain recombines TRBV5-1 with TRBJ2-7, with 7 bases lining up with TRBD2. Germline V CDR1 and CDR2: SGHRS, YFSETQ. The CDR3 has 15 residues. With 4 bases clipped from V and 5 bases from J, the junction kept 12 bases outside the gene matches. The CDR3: CASSLQGPGTNEQYF. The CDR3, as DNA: TGCGCCAGCAGCCTGCAGGGACCGGGGACTAACGAGCAGTACTTC. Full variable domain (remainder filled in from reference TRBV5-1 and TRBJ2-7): KAGVTQTPRYLIKTRGQQVTLSCSPISGHRSVSWYQQTPGQGLQFLFEYFSETQRNKGNFPGRFSGRQFSNSRSEMNVSTLELGDSALYLCASSLQGPGTNEQYFGPGTRLTVT.

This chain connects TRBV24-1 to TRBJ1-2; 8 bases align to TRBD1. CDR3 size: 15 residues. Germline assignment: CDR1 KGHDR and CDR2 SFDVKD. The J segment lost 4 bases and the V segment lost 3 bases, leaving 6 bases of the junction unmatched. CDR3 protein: CATSDGTGGSYGYTF. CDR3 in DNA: TGTGCCACCAGTGATGGAACAGGGGGGTCCTATGGCTACACCTTC.

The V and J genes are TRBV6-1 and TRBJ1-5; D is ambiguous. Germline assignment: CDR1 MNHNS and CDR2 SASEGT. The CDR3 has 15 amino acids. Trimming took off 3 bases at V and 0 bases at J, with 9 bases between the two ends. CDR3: CASSDQINSNQPQHF. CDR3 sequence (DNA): TGTGCCAGCAGTGACCAGATTAATAGCAATCAGCCCCAGCATTTT.